This T cell receptor (beta chain) came from a study of cytomegalovirus exposure and HLA in healthy donors. A word on this clone: The antigen remains unidentified. The same CDR3 also results from other DNA sequences found in this sample.

Vbeta (60) and Jbeta (13) primers were used in the PCR. Libraries were prepared by immunoSEQ multiplex PCR; TCRdb keeps only in-frame clonotypes and omits some of them. The table lists roughly 120,000 clones, about 68% of them singletons. Whole-study findings and limits: With high specificity and sensitivity, the classifier reportedly diagnosed cytomegalovirus status.

Germline V CDR1 and CDR2: KGHSH, LQKENI. This CDR3 has 16 residues. V dropped 3 bases and J dropped 2; count of bases not matched to a gene: 4. The TCR comes from a woman between 50 and 59 years old in good health and CMV-seropositive. The chain joins TRBV18 to TRBJ1-4, with TRBD1 identical over 9 bases. Sequences were obtained from PBMCs. For the CDR3, the DNA is TGTGCCAGCTCACCGGGACAGGGCGGTACTAATGAAAAACTGTTTTTT. Its translation is CASSPGQGGTNEKLFF. The full variable domain, its missing parts supplied by reference TRBV18 and TRBJ1-4, is NAGVMQNPRHLVRRRGQEARLRCSPMKGHSHVYWYRQLPEEGLKFMVYLQKENIIDESGMPKERFSAEFPKEGPSILRIQQVVRGDSAAYFCASSPGQGGTNEKLFFGSGTQLSVL.